This TCR beta chain was observed in a study of chemoradiotherapy in HPV16-positive cancers. Study in general: Candidate HPV-specific T-cell clones and common TCR motifs came from functional assays in two HPV16-positive patients. Whole-study results and caveats: For HPV16-positive patients, expanding HPV-responsive T cells associated with longer recurrence-free survival.

The protocol was immunoSEQ multiplex PCR, while the TCRdb copy is restricted to in-frame clones and leaves out a portion. This repertoire shows some 10,000 clones, roughly 86% found once; its top ten account for over 2%. Over chemoradiotherapy, repertoires were sampled more than once. CDR1 is SGHRS and CDR2 is YFSETQ in the germline V gene. The CDR3 spans 19 residues. With 0 bases clipped from V and 5 bases from J, the junction kept 15 bases outside the gene matches. Of note for this clone: What it binds is not known.

The material sequenced was blood, taken from a patient who underwent chemoradiotherapy. This sequence was found in a human donor with HPV-associated anogenital cancer. J is TRBJ2-2 and V is TRBV5-1, with 8 bases matching TRBD1. CDR3 sequence reads: CASSLAFGQGGLRTGELFF. CDR3 bases: TGCGCCAGCAGCTTGGCCTTTGGACAGGGTGGTTTAAGGACCGGGGAGCTGTTTTTT.